One and the same sample provided the 19 T cell receptor beta chains below, sequenced in a study of blood T cell repertoires in COVID-19. TCRdb keeps only in-frame clones here, not all; method: immunoSEQ multiplex PCR. The repertoire has around 62,000 clones, roughly 80% of them found once; the top ten carry 8.8%. Sequenced: peripheral blood. All receptors derive from a man aged 45-60 years with active COVID-19.

The chain combines TRBV13 with TRBJ2-1, with TRBD2 matching 9 bases. V lost 2 bases to trimming and J lost 3 bases; unmatched junction nucleotides: 5. There are 16 residues in the CDR3. Germline V CDR1 and CDR2: PRHDT, FYEKMQ (reference sequence). The CDR3 spells CASSLRLADVYNEQFF. In DNA form, the CDR3 reads TGTGCCAGCAGCTTAAGACTAGCGGACGTCTACAATGAGCAGTTCTTC.

The chain has TRBV3-1 (or the pseudogene TRBV3-2) and TRBJ2-1; D may be TRBD2 (6 bases). Looked up from germline, CDR1 is LGHDT and CDR2 is YNNKEL (reference sequence). This CDR3 has 12 residues. V was cut by 2 bases and J by 9 bases, with 8 bases left in between. CDR3 loop: CASSQREFEQFF. The CDR3, as DNA: TGTGCCAGCAGCCAACGGGAGTTTGAGCAGTTCTTC.

The rearrangement uses TRBV5-1 and TRBJ2-3, with TRBD2 matching over 8 bases. CDR1 and CDR2 (germline): SGHRS, YFSETQ. The CDR3 has 17 residues. V lost 4 bases and J lost 2; bases outside the gene matches: 12. CDR3 DNA: TGCGCCAGCAGCCCACGCCCGGGAGGGGGGAACACAGATACGCAGTATTTT. This gives the protein CASSPRPGGGNTDTQYF.

The chain combines TRBV5-4 with TRBJ2-1, with TRBD1 matching 12 bases. The CDR3 is 15 amino acids. Per the germline V gene, CDR1 is SGHNT and CDR2 is YYREEE (reference sequence). V shed 5 bases, J shed 9 bases, and the junction held 9 bases outside the gene matches. The chain's CDR3 is CASRPGGTGGSEQFF. CDR3 DNA sequence: TGTGCCAGCAGGCCCGGTGGGACAGGGGGCTCTGAGCAGTTCTTC.

There are a few counts of this clone. V is TRBV2 and J is TRBJ1-5; D is uncertain. The germline V gene encodes CDR1 SNHLY and CDR2 FYNNEI. This CDR3 spans 13 amino acids. V was trimmed by 6 bases and J by 2 bases, leaving 8 bases between them. The CDR3 coding sequence is TGTGCCAGCAGACCGAGGGGCAATCAGCCCCAGCATTTT. It specifies CASRPRGNQPQHF.

This chain links TRBV5-1 with TRBJ2-1; D not resolved. V shed 0 bases and J shed 5 bases, with 6 bases lying between them. The germline V gene has CDR1 SGHRS and CDR2 YFSETQ. This CDR3 has 13 residues. CDR3 loop: CASSLAPDNEQFF. The CDR3 coding sequence is TGCGCCAGCAGCTTGGCCCCGGACAATGAGCAGTTCTTC.

CDR3 amino acids: CASSPPPRWLAGGLDNEQFF. The CDR3 nucleotides read TGCGCCAGCAGTCCCCCCCCACGGTGGCTAGCGGGGGGGCTGGACAATGAGCAGTTCTTC. The chain carries TRBV23-1 and TRBJ2-1, with TRBD2 matching over 12 bases. TRBV23-1 is noted as an ORF with a role that remains uncertain. Trimming cost V 4 bases and J 5 bases; bases outside gene matches: 18. The CDR3 has 20 residues.

The V gene is TRBV4-1, the J gene TRBJ2-5, with TRBD2 identical over 9 bases. The CDR3 loop spans 15 amino acids. The germline V gene has CDR1 MGHRA and CDR2 YSYEKL. V trimming: 1 base; J trimming: 2 bases; junction bases outside the gene matches: 2. In nucleotides, the CDR3 is TGCGCCAGCAGCCAAGGGACTAGCGCACAAGAGACCCAGTACTTC. Translated: CASSQGTSAQETQYF.

V and J are TRBV5-1 and TRBJ2-5; 7 bases agree with TRBD1. J lost 1 base, V lost 3 bases, and 3 bases had no gene match. The CDR3 contains 14 residues. CDR1 is SGHRS and CDR2 is YFSETQ in the germline V gene. CDR3 residues: CASSSGQLQETQYF. Written as DNA, the CDR3 is TGCGCCAGCAGCTCGGGACAGCTCCAAGAGACCCAGTACTTC.

The rearrangement joins TRBV30 to TRBJ2-4; the match to TRBD1 covers 9 bases. The CDR3 consists of 14 residues. Germline trimming cut 4 bases from V and 4 bases from J; bases unmatched to any gene: 5. CDR1 and CDR2 from the germline V gene are GTSNPN and SVGIG (reference sequence). The CDR3 region has the DNA TGTGCCTGGAACCCGGGACAGGGTAAAAACATTCAGTACTTC. It yields the protein CAWNPGQGKNIQYF.

The J gene is TRBJ1-1, the V gene TRBV6-6, with D tentatively TRBD1 (5 bases). In germline, CDR1 is MNHNY, CDR2 SVGAGI (reference sequence). V gave up 8 bases and J gave up 4 bases, with 20 bases separating them. The CDR3 length is 15 residues. CDR3 sequence (DNA): TGTGCCAGCGCAAAACTCGGGGGGGGGAGCACTGAAGCTTTCTTT. Translating gives CASAKLGGGSTEAFF.

This chain uses TRBV7-6 with TRBJ2-3; D unresolved. This CDR3 is 14 amino acids long. With 2 bases removed from V and 0 bases from J, the gap between germline ends came to 6 bases. CDR1 SGHVS and CDR2 FNYEAQ come from the germline V gene. CDR3 protein: CASSLLPSTDTQYF. The CDR3 coding sequence is TGTGCCAGCAGCTTACTTCCTAGCACAGATACGCAGTATTTT. Full variable domain (outside the CDR3, taken from reference TRBV7-6 and TRBJ2-3): GAGVSQSPRYKVTKRGQDVALRCDPISGHVSLYWYRQALGQGPEFLTYFNYEAQQDKSGLPNDRFSAERPEGSISTLTIQRTEQRDSAMYRCASSLLPSTDTQYFGPGTRLTVL.

In this sample, this clone turned up a few times. This chain uses TRBV6-6 with TRBJ2-7, with D possibly being TRBD2 (6 bases). There are 15 residues in the CDR3. CDR1 and CDR2 from the germline V gene are MNHNY and SVGAGI (reference sequence). V dropped 0 bases and J dropped 5 bases, with 14 bases sitting between them. The CDR3 loop is CASSYSGREADEQYF. In nucleotides, the CDR3 is TGTGCCAGCAGTTACTCCGGCAGGGAGGCGGACGAGCAGTACTTC.

The table lists this clone with a few counts. The chain has TRBV4-1 and TRBJ2-7, with a weak D call TRBD1 (6 bases). The V gene's germline CDR1 is MGHRA and CDR2 YSYEKL. The V gene lost 7 bases and the J gene lost 5 bases, with 18 bases spanning the gap. The CDR3 is made up of 14 amino acids. The CDR3 sequence: CASNDHTAGDEQYF. The CDR3 DNA reads TGCGCCAGCAACGATCACACGGCAGGGGACGAGCAGTACTTC.

The chain carries TRBV9 and TRBJ1-2, with D maybe TRBD1 (6 bases). The CDR3 is made up of 14 amino acids. Trimming took 0 bases from V and 3 from J, leaving 9 bases between them. Germline V gene lookup returns CDR1 SGDLS and CDR2 YYNGEE. This CDR3 reads CASSVGGLDYGYTF. CDR3 coding DNA: TGTGCCAGCAGCGTAGGGGGGCTTGACTATGGCTACACCTTC.

V is TRBV3-1 (or the pseudogene TRBV3-2) and J is TRBJ2-5, with TRBD2 matching over 11 bases. This CDR3 region has 18 residues. Trimming at V came to 0 bases and at J to 4 bases, leaving 10 bases not matched to a gene. Germline V gives CDR1 LGHDT, CDR2 YNNKEL (reference sequence). The CDR3 loop reads CASSQELAGVDFGETQYF. The DNA of the CDR3 is TGTGCCAGCAGCCAAGAACTAGCGGGGGTGGATTTCGGAGAGACCCAGTACTTC.

The rearrangement uses TRBV13 and TRBJ1-1; TRBD1 might be the D (6 bases). Germline CDR1 and CDR2: PRHDT and FYEKMQ (reference sequence). Between the trimmed V and J ends, which lost 4 bases and 7 bases, there was a span of 16 bases. The CDR3 runs 14 residues. For the CDR3, the DNA is TGTGCCAGCAGCTCCACAGGGTCGGAAAATGAAGCTTTCTTT. Its translation is CASSSTGSENEAFF.

The chain links TRBV19 to TRBJ1-6, with TRBD1 matching over 7 bases. Trimming cost V 6 bases and J 9 bases; bases outside gene matches: 14. The CDR3 length is 16 residues. Germline V gene data show CDR1 as LNHDA and CDR2 as SQIVND (reference sequence). For the CDR3, the DNA is TGTGCCAGTAGCCGGCGTGGTAGGGGGCAGGGTTCACCCCTCCACTTT. This translates into CASSRRGRGQGSPLHF.

This chain uses TRBV18 with TRBJ2-7; 7 nucleotides align to TRBD1. Germline-derived CDR1 and CDR2 are KGHSH and LQKENI. The CDR3 runs 13 residues. J gave up 6 bases and V 4 bases, and 6 bases lay outside the gene matches. CDR3 bases: TGTGCCAGCTCACTAGACAGGGCGGGCGAGCAGTACTTC. Translation: CASSLDRAGEQYF.